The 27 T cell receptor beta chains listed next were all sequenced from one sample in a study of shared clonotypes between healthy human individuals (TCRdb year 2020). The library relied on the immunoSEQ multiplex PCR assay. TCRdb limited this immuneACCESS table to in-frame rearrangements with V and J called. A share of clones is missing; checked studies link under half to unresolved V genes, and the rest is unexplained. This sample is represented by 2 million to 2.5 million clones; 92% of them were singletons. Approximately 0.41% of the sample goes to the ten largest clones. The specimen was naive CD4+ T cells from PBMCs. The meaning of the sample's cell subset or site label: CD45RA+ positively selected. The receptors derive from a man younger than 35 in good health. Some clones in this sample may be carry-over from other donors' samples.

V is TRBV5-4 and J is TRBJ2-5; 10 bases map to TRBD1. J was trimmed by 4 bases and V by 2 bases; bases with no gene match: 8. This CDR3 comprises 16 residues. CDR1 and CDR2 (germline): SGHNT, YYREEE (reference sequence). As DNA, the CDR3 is TGTGCCAGCAGCTTTAAGACAGGGGGCATCGGAGAGACCCAGTACTTC. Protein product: CASSFKTGGIGETQYF.

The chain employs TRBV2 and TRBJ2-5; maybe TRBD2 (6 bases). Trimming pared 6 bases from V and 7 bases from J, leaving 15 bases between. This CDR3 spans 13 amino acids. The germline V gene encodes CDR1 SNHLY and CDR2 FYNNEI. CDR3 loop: CASRFGTGGTQYF. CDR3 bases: TGTGCCAGCAGGTTTGGGACCGGGGGGACCCAGTACTTC.

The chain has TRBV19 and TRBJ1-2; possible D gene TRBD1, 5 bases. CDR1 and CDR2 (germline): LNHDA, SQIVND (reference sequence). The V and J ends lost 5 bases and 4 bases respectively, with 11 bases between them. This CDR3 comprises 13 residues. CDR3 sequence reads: CASSSDRPYGYTF. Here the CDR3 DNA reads TGTGCCAGTAGTTCCGACAGACCCTATGGCTACACCTTC.

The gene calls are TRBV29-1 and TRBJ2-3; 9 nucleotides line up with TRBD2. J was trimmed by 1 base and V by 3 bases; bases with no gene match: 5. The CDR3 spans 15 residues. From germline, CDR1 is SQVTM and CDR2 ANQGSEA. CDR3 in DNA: TGCAGCGTTGAGGCAGCGGGAGGAGGCACAGATACGCAGTATTTT. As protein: CSVEAAGGGTDTQYF.

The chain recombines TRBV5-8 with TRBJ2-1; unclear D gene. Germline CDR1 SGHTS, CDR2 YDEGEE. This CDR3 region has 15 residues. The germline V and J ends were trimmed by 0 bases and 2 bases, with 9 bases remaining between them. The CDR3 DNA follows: TGTGCCAGCAGCTTGGGGACCCAGCCCTACAATGAGCAGTTCTTC. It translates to CASSLGTQPYNEQFF. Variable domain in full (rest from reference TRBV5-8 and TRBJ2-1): EAGVTQSPTHLIKTRGQQATLRCSPISGHTSVYWYQQALGLGLQFLLWYDEGEERNRGNFPPRFSGRQFPNYSSELNVNALELEDSALYLCASSLGTQPYNEQFFGPGTRLTVL.

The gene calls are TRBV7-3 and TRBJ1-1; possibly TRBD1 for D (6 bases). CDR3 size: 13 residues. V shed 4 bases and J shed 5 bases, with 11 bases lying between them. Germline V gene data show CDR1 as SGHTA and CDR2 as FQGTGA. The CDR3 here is CASSYRGRTEAFF. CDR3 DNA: TGTGCCAGCAGCTATCGGGGGCGAACTGAAGCTTTCTTT. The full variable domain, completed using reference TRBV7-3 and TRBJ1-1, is GAGVSQTPSNKVTEKGKYVELRCDPISGHTALYWYRQSLGQGPEFLIYFQGTGAADDSGLPNDRFFAVRPEGSVSTLKIQRTERGDSAVYLCASSYRGRTEAFFGQGTRLTVV.

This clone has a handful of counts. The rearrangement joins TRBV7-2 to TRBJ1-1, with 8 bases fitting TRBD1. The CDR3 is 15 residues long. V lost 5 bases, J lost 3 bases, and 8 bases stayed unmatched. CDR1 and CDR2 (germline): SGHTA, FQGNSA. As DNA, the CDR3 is TGTGCCAGCAGCACAGCGGGACAGGTCTACACTGAAGCTTTCTTT. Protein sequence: CASSTAGQVYTEAFF.

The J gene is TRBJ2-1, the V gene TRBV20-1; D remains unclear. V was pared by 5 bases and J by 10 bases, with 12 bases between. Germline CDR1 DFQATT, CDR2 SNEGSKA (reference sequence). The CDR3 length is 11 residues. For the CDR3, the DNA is TGCAGTGCTCTTGACTCTACCGAGCAGTTCTTC. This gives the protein CSALDSTEQFF.

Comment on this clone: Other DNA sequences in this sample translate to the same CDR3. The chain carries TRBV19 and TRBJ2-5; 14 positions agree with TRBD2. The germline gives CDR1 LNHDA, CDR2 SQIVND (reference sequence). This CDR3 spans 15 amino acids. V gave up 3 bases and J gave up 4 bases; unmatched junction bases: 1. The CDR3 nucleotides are TGTGCCAGTAGTATCGGACTAGCGGGAGGAGAGACCCAGTACTTC. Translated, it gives CASSIGLAGGETQYF.

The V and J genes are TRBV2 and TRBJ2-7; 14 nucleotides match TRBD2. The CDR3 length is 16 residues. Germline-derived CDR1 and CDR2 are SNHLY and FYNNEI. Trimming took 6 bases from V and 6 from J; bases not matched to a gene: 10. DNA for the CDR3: TGTGCCAGCAGGGAGGGACTAGCGGGAGACCCCACCGAGCAGTACTTC. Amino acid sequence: CASREGLAGDPTEQYF.

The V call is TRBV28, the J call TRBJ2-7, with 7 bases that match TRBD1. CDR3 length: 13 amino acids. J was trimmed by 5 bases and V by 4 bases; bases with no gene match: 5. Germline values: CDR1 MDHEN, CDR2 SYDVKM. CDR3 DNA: TGTGCCAGCAGTTCCACAGGGGCCAACGAGCAGTACTTC. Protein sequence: CASSSTGANEQYF.

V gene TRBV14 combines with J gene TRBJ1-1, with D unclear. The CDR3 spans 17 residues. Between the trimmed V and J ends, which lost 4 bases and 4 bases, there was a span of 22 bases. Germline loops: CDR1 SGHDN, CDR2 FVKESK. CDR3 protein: CASSPYPSATQGTEAFF. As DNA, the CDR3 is TGTGCCAGCAGCCCTTACCCCTCGGCCACCCAAGGCACTGAAGCTTTCTTT.

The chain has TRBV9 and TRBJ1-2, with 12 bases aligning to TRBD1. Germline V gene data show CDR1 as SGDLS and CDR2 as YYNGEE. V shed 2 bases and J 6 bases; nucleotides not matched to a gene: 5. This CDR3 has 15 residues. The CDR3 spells CASSVFRDRGHGYTF. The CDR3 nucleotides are TGTGCCAGCAGCGTTTTCCGGGACAGGGGGCATGGCTACACCTTC.

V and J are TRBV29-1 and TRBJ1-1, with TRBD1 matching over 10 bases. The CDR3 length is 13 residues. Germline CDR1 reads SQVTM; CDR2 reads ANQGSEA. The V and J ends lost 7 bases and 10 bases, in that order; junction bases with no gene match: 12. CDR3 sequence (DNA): TGCAGCGCTGCCACCGACAGGGGGCTCGCAGCTTTCTTT. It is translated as CSAATDRGLAAFF.

CDR3 bases: TGTGCCAGCTCACCAAACCTCGGAGCGGGCACAGATACGCAGTATTTT. Its translation: CASSPNLGAGTDTQYF. The V call is TRBV18, the J call TRBJ2-3; possibly TRBD2 for D (5 bases). Germline loops: CDR1 KGHSH, CDR2 LQKENI. Trimming stripped 2 bases from V and 1 base from J, with 13 bases between. The CDR3 totals 16 residues. Full variable domain (missing parts from reference TRBV18 and TRBJ2-3): NAGVMQNPRHLVRRRGQEARLRCSPMKGHSHVYWYRQLPEEGLKFMVYLQKENIIDESGMPKERFSAEFPKEGPSILRIQQVVRGDSAAYFCASSPNLGAGTDTQYFGPGTRLTVL.

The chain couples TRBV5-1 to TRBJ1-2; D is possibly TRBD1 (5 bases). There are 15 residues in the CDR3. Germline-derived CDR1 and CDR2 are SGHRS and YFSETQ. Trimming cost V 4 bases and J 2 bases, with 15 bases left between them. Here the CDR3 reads CASSPGTIGNYGYTF. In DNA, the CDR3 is TGCGCCAGCAGCCCCGGGACCATAGGAAACTATGGCTACACCTTC.

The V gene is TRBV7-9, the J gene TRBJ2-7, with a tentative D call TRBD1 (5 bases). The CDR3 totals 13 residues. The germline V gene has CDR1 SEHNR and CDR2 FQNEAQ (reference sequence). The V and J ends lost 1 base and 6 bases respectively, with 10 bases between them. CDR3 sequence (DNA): TGTGCCAGCAGCTTAGTGCCAGGGATCGAGCAGTACTTC. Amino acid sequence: CASSLVPGIEQYF.

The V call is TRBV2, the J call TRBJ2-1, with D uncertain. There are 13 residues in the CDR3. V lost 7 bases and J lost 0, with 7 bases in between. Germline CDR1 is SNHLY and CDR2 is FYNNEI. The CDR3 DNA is TGTGCCAGCATTCCCAGCTCCTACAATGAGCAGTTCTTC. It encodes CASIPSSYNEQFF.

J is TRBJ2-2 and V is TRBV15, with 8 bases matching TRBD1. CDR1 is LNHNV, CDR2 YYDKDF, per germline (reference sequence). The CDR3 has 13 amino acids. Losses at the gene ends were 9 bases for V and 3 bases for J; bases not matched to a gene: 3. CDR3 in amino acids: CATTGGYTGELFF. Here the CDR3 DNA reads TGTGCCACAACAGGGGGGTACACCGGGGAGCTGTTTTTT.

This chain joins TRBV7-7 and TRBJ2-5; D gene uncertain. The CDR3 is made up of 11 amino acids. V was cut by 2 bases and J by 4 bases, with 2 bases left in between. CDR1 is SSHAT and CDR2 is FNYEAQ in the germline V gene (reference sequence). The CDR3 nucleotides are TGTGCCAGCAGCTTATTAGAGACCCAGTACTTC. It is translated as CASSLLETQYF.

CDR3 in amino acids: CASSSGLAGRADEQFF. The CDR3 nucleotides read TGCGCCAGCAGCTCGGGACTAGCGGGAAGGGCCGATGAGCAGTTCTTC. This chain connects TRBV5-1 to TRBJ2-1, with 13 bases lining up with TRBD2. The CDR3 extends over 16 amino acids. V lost 3 bases to trimming and J lost 8 bases; unmatched junction nucleotides: 8. Germline CDR1 reads SGHRS; CDR2 reads YFSETQ. Full variable domain (remainder filled in from reference TRBV5-1 and TRBJ2-1): KAGVTQTPRYLIKTRGQQVTLSCSPISGHRSVSWYQQTPGQGLQFLFEYFSETQRNKGNFPGRFSGRQFSNSRSEMNVSTLELGDSALYLCASSSGLAGRADEQFFGPGTRLTVL.

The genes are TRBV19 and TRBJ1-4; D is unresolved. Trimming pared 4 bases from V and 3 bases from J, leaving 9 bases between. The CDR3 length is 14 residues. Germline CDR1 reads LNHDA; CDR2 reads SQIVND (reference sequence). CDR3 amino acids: CASSTGIPNEKLFF. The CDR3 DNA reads TGTGCCAGTAGTACCGGGATTCCTAATGAAAAACTGTTTTTT.

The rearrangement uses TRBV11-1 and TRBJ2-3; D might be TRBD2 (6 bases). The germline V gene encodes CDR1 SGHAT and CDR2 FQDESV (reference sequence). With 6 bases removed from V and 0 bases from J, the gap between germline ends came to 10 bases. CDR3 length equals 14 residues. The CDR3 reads CASRKGTSTDTQYF. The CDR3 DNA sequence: TGTGCCAGCAGGAAGGGGACTAGCACAGATACGCAGTATTTT.

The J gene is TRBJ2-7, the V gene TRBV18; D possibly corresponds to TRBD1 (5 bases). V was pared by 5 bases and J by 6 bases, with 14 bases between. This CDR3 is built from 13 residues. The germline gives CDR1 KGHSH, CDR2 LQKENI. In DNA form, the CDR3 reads TGTGCCAGCTCAAGGGGCCAACTTGGCGAGCAGTACTTC. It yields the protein CASSRGQLGEQYF.

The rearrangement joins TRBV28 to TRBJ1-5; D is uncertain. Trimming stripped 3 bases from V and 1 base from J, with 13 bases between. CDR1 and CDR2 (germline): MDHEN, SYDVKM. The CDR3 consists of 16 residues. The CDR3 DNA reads TGTGCCAGCAGTTTTCGGGGATGGTTGAGCAATCAGCCCCAGCATTTT. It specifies CASSFRGWLSNQPQHF.

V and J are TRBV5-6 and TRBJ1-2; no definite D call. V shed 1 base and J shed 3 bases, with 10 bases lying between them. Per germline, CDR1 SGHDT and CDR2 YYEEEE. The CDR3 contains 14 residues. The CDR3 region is CASSLLRPDYGYTF. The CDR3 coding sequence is TGTGCCAGCAGCTTGTTAAGGCCCGACTATGGCTACACCTTC.

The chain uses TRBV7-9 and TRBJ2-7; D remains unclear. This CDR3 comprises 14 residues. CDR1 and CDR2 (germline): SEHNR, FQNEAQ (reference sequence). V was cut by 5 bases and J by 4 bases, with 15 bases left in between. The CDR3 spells CASSPEQKTYEQYF. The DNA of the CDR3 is TGTGCCAGCAGCCCTGAACAGAAAACTTACGAGCAGTACTTC.